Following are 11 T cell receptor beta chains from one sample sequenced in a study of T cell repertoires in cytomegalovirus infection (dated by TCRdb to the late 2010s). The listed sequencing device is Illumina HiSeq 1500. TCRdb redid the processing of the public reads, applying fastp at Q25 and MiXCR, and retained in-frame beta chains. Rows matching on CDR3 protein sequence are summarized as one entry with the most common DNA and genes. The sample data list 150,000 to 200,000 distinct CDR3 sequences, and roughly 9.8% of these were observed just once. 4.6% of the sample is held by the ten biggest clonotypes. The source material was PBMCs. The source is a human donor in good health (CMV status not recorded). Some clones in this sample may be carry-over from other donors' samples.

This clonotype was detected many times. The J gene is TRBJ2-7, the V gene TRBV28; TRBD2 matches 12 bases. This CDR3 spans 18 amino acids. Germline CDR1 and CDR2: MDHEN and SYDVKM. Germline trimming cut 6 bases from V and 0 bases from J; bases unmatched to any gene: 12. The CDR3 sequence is CASSRRELTSGGSYEQYF. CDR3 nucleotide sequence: TGTGCCAGCAGCCGTCGGGAGTTGACTAGCGGGGGCTCCTACGAGCAGTACTTC.

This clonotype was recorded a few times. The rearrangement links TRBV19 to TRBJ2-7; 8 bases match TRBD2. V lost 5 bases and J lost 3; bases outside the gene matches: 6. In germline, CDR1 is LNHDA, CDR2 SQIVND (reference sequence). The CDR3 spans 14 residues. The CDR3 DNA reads TGTGCCAGTAGTCCCAGCGGGAGTGGCTACGAGCAGTACTTC. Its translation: CASSPSGSGYEQYF.

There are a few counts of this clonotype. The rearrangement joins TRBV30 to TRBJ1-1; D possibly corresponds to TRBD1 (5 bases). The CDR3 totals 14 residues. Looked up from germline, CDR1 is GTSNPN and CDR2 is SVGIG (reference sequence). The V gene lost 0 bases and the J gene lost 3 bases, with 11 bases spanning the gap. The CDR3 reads CAWSVGRRHTEAFF. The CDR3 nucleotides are TGTGCCTGGAGTGTGGGACGCAGGCACACTGAAGCTTTCTTT.

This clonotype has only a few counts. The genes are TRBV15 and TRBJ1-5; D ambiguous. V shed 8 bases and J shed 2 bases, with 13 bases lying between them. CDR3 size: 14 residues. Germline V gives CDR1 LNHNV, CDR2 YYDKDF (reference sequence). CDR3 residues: CATPRPRGNQPQHF. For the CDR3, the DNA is TGTGCCACCCCTCGGCCGCGCGGCAATCAGCCCCAGCATTTT. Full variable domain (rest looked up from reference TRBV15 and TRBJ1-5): DAMVIQNPRYQVTQFGKPVTLSCSQTLNHNVMYWYQQKSSQAPKLLFHYYDKDFNNEADTPDNFQSRRPNTSFCFLDIRSPGLGDTAMYLCATPRPRGNQPQHFGDGTRLSIL.

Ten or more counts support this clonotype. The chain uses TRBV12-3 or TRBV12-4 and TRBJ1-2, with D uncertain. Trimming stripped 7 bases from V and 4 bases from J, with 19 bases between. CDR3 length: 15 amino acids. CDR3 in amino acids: CASTGLASGGYGYTF. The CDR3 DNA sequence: TGTGCCAGCACGGGTTTGGCCAGTGGTGGCTATGGCTACACCTTC.

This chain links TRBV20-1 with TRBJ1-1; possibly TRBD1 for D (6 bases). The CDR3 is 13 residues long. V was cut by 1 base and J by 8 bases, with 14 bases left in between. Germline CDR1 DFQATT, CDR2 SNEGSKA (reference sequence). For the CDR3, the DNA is TGCAGTGCTAGAGTGAGCAGGGGCCAGGAAGCTTTCTTT. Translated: CSARVSRGQEAFF.

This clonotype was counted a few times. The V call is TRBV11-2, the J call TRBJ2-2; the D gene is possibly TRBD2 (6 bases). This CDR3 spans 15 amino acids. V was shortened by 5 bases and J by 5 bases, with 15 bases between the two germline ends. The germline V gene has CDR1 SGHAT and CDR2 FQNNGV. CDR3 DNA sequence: TGTGCCAGCAGCCTAACCAGAGGAGGGACCGGGGAGCTGTTTTTT. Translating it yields CASSLTRGGTGELFF.

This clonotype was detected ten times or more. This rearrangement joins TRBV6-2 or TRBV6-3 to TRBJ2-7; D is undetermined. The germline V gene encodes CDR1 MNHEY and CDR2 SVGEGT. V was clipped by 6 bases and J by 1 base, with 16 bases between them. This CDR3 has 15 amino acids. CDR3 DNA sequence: TGTGCCAGCAGGCCGCCTGAAGGGTGGTCCTACGAGCAGTACTTC. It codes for CASRPPEGWSYEQYF.

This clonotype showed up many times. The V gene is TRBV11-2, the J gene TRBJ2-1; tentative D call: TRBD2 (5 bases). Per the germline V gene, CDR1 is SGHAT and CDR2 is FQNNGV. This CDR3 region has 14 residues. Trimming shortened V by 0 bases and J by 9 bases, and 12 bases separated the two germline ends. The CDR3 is CASSLDRVSGEQFF. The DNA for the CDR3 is TGTGCCAGCAGCTTAGATCGGGTCAGCGGTGAGCAGTTCTTC.

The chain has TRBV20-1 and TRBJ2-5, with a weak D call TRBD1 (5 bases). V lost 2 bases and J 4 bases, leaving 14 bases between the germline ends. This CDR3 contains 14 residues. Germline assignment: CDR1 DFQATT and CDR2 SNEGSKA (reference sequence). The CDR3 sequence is CSARKGVALETQYF. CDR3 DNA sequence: TGCAGTGCTAGAAAAGGGGTAGCCCTAGAGACCCAGTACTTC.

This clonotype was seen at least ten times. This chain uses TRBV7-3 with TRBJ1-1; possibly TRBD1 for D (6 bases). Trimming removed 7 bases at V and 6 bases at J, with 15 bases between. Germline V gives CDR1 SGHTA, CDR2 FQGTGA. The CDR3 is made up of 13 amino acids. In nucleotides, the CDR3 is TGTGCCAGCAAAGGGGGGGGGAAGGCTGAAGCTTTCTTT. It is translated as CASKGGGKAEAFF.